The T cell receptor beta chain described here comes from a study of blood T cell repertoires in COVID-19. Sequencing used immunoSEQ multiplex PCR; TCRdb keeps in-frame clones, though not all of them. The sample consists of 100,000 to 130,000 clones, about 89% of them appearing once. V was shortened by 3 bases and J by 11 bases, with 16 bases between the two germline ends. The CDR3 is made up of 14 amino acids. Germline-derived CDR1 and CDR2 are KGHDR and SFDVKD. This receptor was taken from a man aged 40-49 years with active or convalescent COVID-19. The source material was peripheral blood. The V call is TRBV24-1, the J call TRBJ2-1; D is unclear. Here the CDR3 DNA reads TGTGCCACCAGTGATCCTCACTATATTCTCCAGCAGTTCTTC. Translation gives CATSDPHYILQQFF.